This T cell receptor beta chain was observed in a study of CD8 T cells in ankylosing spondylitis. Study observations and caveats: Matched ankylosing spondylitis synovial fluid reportedly contained a significantly enriched population of disease-linked clones.

On this clonotype: Its antigen is unidentified.

Researchers built TCR beta libraries using quantitative 5'-RACE with molecular barcodes. TCRdb itself ran the 5' RACE reads through MiXCR, one entry per CDR3 protein. This table holds approximately 340,000 distinct CDR3 sequences, 14% to 15% found once. Sequencing input: blood, either unsorted or a sorted T cell fraction (not recorded which). This TCR was sampled from a male donor with ankylosing spondylitis or in good health (not recorded which).

This CDR3 is CASSLNSQGRGDTQYF. In DNA form, the CDR3 reads TGTGCCAGCAGCCTAAACTCCCAGGGACGGGGAGATACGCAGTATTTT. This chain joins TRBV13 and TRBJ2-3; the D call may be TRBD1 or TRBD2 (5 bases each). Looked up from germline, CDR1 is PRHDT and CDR2 is FYEKMQ (reference sequence). Trimming pared 5 bases from V and 5 bases from J, leaving 20 bases between. The CDR3 consists of 16 residues.